This record looks at one T cell receptor (beta chain) sequence and its context. The antigen is not known. This sample stems from a study of cytomegalovirus exposure and HLA in healthy donors. Study-level information: The same platform as the approximately 730 first-cohort repertoires was used for the 100 to 150 validation repertoires, a later analysis reported.

Germline trimming cut 4 bases from V and 0 bases from J; bases unmatched to any gene: 1. Germline V gene sequence: CDR1 SGHKS, CDR2 YYEKEE (reference sequence). The length of the CDR3 is 14 residues. The donors were members of the approximately 120-subject validation cohort (separate from the approximately 670-subject first cohort). Findings and caveats of the study: CMV antigen specificity of three CMV-associated chains was confirmed in vitro. Published work reported that the classifier diagnosed cytomegalovirus status with high specificity and sensitivity.

Here immunoSEQ multiplex PCR was the method, and the copy in TCRdb shows in-frame clones only, minus some. Among about 240,000 clones listed, roughly 89% were seen once. The sequencing input was PBMCs. J is TRBJ1-2 and V is TRBV5-5; 9 positions match TRBD1. The source is a man aged 18-30 years in good health and CMV-seronegative. CDR3 protein: CASSRTGANYGYTF. CDR3 coding DNA: TGTGCCAGCAGCAGGACAGGGGCTAACTATGGCTACACCTTC.